Following are 4 T cell receptor beta chains from one sample sequenced in a study of blood T cells in healthy people across ages. A second PCR of about 7 to 11 cycles used a sample-barcoded 5' primer and a J-beta primer mix. TCRdb re-called the 5' RACE reads with MiXCR, one entry per CDR3 protein. The repertoire holds under 950,000 distinct CDR3 sequences, with 22% as singletons. The specimen sequenced was blood. Source of these receptors: a man aged 70 or older in good health.

In this sample, this clonotype turned up many times. This sequence joins TRBV3-1 and TRBJ2-3, with 7 bases that match TRBD2. The CDR3 sequence is 15 residues long. Germline CDR1 reads LGHDT; CDR2 reads YNNKEL (reference sequence). Trimming removed 4 bases from V and 3 bases from J; junction bases left unmatched: 7. CDR3 loop: CASSPGLPTTDTQYF. DNA for the CDR3: TGTGCCAGCAGCCCGGGACTACCAACAACAGATACGCAGTATTTT.

The rearrangement joins TRBV28 to TRBJ2-5; D unclear. Germline V gene lookup returns CDR1 MDHEN and CDR2 SYDVKM. CDR3 size: 12 residues. Trimming cost V 6 bases and J 5 bases, with 10 bases left between them. CDR3 sequence reads: CASRLNGETQYF. CDR3 DNA: TGTGCCAGCAGACTGAACGGGGAGACCCAGTACTTC.

This clonotype was counted between two and nine times. This chain uses TRBV25-1 with TRBJ2-7, with D tentatively TRBD1 (6 bases). V was pared by 7 bases and J by 3 bases, with 13 bases between. The CDR3 has 13 residues. The germline V gene has CDR1 MGHDK and CDR2 SYGVNS. In DNA, the CDR3 is TGTGCCAGCACCCAAACAGGGAACTACGAGCAGTACTTC. Amino acid sequence: CASTQTGNYEQYF.

This clonotype was recorded a few times. The rearrangement joins TRBV25-1 to TRBJ1-1; a possible D gene is TRBD1 (5 bases). Germline V lookup: CDR1 MGHDK, CDR2 SYGVNS. This CDR3 comprises 15 residues. Trimming removed 0 bases at V and 0 bases at J, with 8 bases between. CDR3 loop: CASSEYGALNTEAFF. The CDR3 bases are TGTGCCAGCAGTGAATACGGGGCCCTGAACACTGAAGCTTTCTTT.